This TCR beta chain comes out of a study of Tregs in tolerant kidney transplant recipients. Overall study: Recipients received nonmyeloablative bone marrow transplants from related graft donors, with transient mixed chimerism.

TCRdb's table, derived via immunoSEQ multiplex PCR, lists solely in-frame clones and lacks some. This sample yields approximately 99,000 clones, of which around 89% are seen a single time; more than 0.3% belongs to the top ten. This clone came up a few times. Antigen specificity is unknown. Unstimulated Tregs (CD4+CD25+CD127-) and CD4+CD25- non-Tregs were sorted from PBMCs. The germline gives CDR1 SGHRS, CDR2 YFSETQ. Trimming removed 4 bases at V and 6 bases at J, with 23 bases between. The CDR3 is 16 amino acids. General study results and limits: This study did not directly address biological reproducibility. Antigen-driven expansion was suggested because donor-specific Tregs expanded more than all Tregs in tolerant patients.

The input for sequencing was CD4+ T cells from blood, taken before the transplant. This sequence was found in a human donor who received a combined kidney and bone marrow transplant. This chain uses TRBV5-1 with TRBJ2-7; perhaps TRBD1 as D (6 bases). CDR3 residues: CASSPSDKGVHLEQYF. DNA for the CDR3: TGCGCCAGCAGCCCTTCGGACAAGGGGGTCCATCTCGAGCAGTACTTC.